This TCR beta chain was documented in a study of OX40 agonist ivuxolimab in advanced cancers. Study overall: Ivuxolimab doses were 0.01, 0.1, 0.3, 1.5, 3 or 10 mg/kg every 2 weeks. Cancers in dose escalation were hepatocellular, melanoma, renal cell and head and neck. Three patients showed partial responses: one hepatocellular carcinoma and two cutaneous melanoma cases.

This clone was recorded a few times. Its antigen remains unknown. Regarding the study as a whole: Partial responders treated at 0.1-3.0 mg/kg exhibited clonal expansion among the lowest measured.

TCRdb's table, derived via immunoSEQ multiplex PCR, lists solely in-frame clones and lacks some. The sample lists approximately 24,000 clones, more than 80% occurring once. The sequencing used CD4+ or CD8+ T cells sorted from blood, collected in a trial of the OX40 agonist ivuxolimab. This sequence was found in an adult with an advanced solid tumor such as melanoma, head and neck, liver or kidney cancer.

CDR3 region: CASSAQRPAGAFF. The DNA for the CDR3 is TGTGCCAGCAGCGCTCAACGCCCAGCCGGAGCTTTCTTT. This rearrangement joins TRBV7-9 to TRBJ1-1; no definite D call. The CDR3 has 13 amino acids. Between the trimmed V and J ends, which lost 5 bases and 10 bases, there was a span of 17 bases. Germline assignment: CDR1 SEHNR and CDR2 FQNEAQ (reference sequence).